The TCR beta chain under discussion was sequenced for a study of T cell responses to AZD1222 COVID-19 vaccine (dated by TCRdb to the early 2020s). Broadly, across the study: A total of just over 230 trial participants underwent TCR sequencing, of whom nearly 210 had received two doses of AZD1222 and approximately 25 had received two doses of the MenACWY control vaccine. Trial participants were enrolled by age into subgroups of 18-55, 56-69 and 70-plus years, and about 150, 27 and 61 TCR-sequenced participants, respectively, were included in these subgroups. Beyond this particular receptor, the publication reports: Conclusions about previously exposed vaccinees are limited, since just a handful of AZD1222 recipients were seropositive for SARS-CoV-2 at baseline. Most participants were white British and females outnumbered males, and the authors suggested that clonal diversity may have been underestimated. Vaccine-associated CD4 TCRs spanned the whole spike protein, with dominant responses in regions 160-218 and 743-854. After two AZD1222 doses, spike-specific TCR breadth and depth were significantly higher than at day 0 and than in MenACWY recipients. Because no samples from the day 14 peak response were available, repertoires could be characterized only after the peak T cell response. Epitopes outside the regions mutated in the B.1.351 and B.1.1.7 variants were reportedly recognized by nearly half of the unique spike-specific TCRs. The 56-69-year group was small, and its depth increase did not reach significance, likely because of low power.

The CDR3 regions of human TCRbeta chains were analyzed by immunosequencing. For the original study's pipeline: Repertoire TCRs were checked for matches against a reference library of SARS-CoV-2-specific TCRs that had been generated using the MIRA antigen-specificity platform. Breadth was defined as the fraction of unique TCRs that were SARS-CoV-2-associated, and depth was defined as the fraction of total T cells that were SARS-CoV-2-associated. Using the MIRA data, each spike-specific TCR was mapped to the spike region that the TCR reacts to and placed in a CD4 or CD8 class. Log10-transformed breadth and depth values were compared by one-way ANOVA with Sidak's multiple comparisons tests. What TCRdb holds here is the immuneACCESS table cut down to in-frame rearrangements. Part of the clones is not present; checked against another copy, under half of the missing clones reflect an unresolved V gene, and the others are unexplained. From that table come the V and J calls and clone size; the DNA was used to work out D and trimming. The sample table records over 130,000 clones; 91% of these occur just once. The ten largest clones represent 7.5% to 9.5% of the sample.

Remarks on this clone: It lacks a known antigen. Within one base of it there is no much larger clone, and no base qualities were kept.

This sample's time point label indicates: about 28 days (+/-7) after the second vaccine dose. What the treatment or condition label conveys for this sample: meningococcal conjugate vaccine given as trial control. The vaccinee samples were drawn from two UK trials, COV001 and COV002, one of which was a single-blind randomized controlled phase 2/3 trial testing AZD1222 (ChAdOx1 nCoV-19) in healthy adults. Trial participant PBMC samples were collected at day 0 and day 28 after the second dose for TCRbeta chain sequencing. The material was peripheral blood, obtained 28 days after the second dose of the MenACWY control vaccine. The clonotype originates from an adult who received the MenACWY meningococcal vaccine as a control.

CDR3 reads: CASSPTSGSPNEQYF. The nucleotide sequence reads TGTGCCAGCAGCCCGACTAGCGGGAGCCCCAACGAGCAGTACTTC. Recombination linked TRBV11-2 to TRBJ2-7, and 12 junctional nucleotides match TRBD2. The CDR3 sequence holds 15 residues, the cysteine and phenylalanine included. The CDR3 DNA has 45 bases and is translated from base 1. Looking up the germline V gene yields CDR1 SGHAT and CDR2 FQNNGV. Unmatched junction bases come to 7, with V trimmed by 5 bases and J by 5 bases.